This TCR beta chain originates from a study of T cell responses to AZD1222 COVID-19 vaccine. Germline V gene sequence: CDR1 SEHNR, CDR2 FQNEAQ (reference sequence). Trimming at V came to 5 bases and at J to 4 bases, leaving 6 bases not matched to a gene. This CDR3 has 14 residues. Method: immunoSEQ multiplex PCR; TCRdb's copy keeps in-frame clones and lacks some. Of around 130,000 clones listed, roughly 85% were seen once; the top ten hold almost 9.5%. This chain joins TRBV7-9 and TRBJ1-1; TRBD1 matches at 8 bases. The clonotype was recovered from an adult in good health. The sample consisted of peripheral blood, taken on day 0 of AZD1222 vaccination. DNA for the CDR3: TGTGCCAGCAGCCTAGTACAGGGGGGCACTGAAGCTTTCTTT. This gives the protein CASSLVQGGTEAFF.